Listed here are 32 T cell receptor beta chains from one sample, sequenced in a study of blood T cells in healthy people across ages. The use of a sample-barcoded 5' primer and a J-beta primer mix characterized a second PCR of roughly 7 to 11 cycles. Via MiXCR, TCRdb re-called the 5' RACE reads, giving one row per CDR3 protein. Of about 280,000 distinct CDR3 sequences listed, around 30% are singletons. The sample comprised blood. The receptors were sampled from a woman between 70 and 85 years old in good health.

The chain couples TRBV7-2 to TRBJ2-5; 9 bases align to TRBD1. TRBJ2-1 matches the DNA end more closely, so the J call is doubtful. Germline CDR1 reads SGHTA; CDR2 reads FQGNSA. This CDR3 spans 16 amino acids. Here the CDR3 reads CASSLSGTGPPNEQFF. DNA for the CDR3: TGTGCCAGCAGCTTATCTGGGACAGGGCCCCCCAATGAGCAGTTCTTC.

This clonotype came up many times. V and J are TRBV20-1 and TRBJ2-5, with 14 bases that match TRBD2. Germline V gene lookup returns CDR1 DFQATT and CDR2 SNEGSKA (reference sequence). The J segment lost 5 bases and the V segment lost 3 bases, leaving 5 bases of the junction unmatched. This CDR3 spans 15 amino acids. The DNA for the CDR3 is TGCAGTGCTAGGCTGGGACTAGCGGGGGCGGAGACCCAGTACTTC. This translates into CSARLGLAGAETQYF.

The CDR3, as DNA: TGTGCCAGCAGCCTCAACAGGGTTCCTAGCACAGATACGCAGTATTTT. It translates to CASSLNRVPSTDTQYF. The V gene is TRBV5-6, the J gene TRBJ2-3; tentative D call: TRBD1 (6 bases). This CDR3 spans 16 amino acids. Deletions cut 4 bases from V and 0 bases from J, with 15 bases between. CDR1 is SGHDT, CDR2 YYEEEE, per germline.

This clonotype came up many times. The J gene is TRBJ1-1, the V gene TRBV20-1; no definite D call. CDR1 and CDR2 (germline): DFQATT, SNEGSKA (reference sequence). CDR3 length equals 12 residues. Trimming removed 6 bases from V and 1 base from J, with 9 bases in between. CDR3 sequence reads: CSASDGNTEAFF. The CDR3, as DNA: TGCAGTGCATCGGACGGGAACACTGAAGCTTTCTTT.

CDR3 nucleotide sequence: TGCGCCAGCAGCCGGGACTCTCTAGGCAATGGCTACACCTTC. Its translation is CASSRDSLGNGYTF. The chain joins TRBV5-1 to TRBJ1-2, with a possible D match to TRBD1 (5 bases). Between the trimmed V and J ends, which lost 4 bases and 6 bases, there was a span of 16 bases. The V gene's germline CDR1 is SGHRS and CDR2 YFSETQ. The CDR3 totals 14 residues. Filled out from reference TRBV5-1 and TRBJ1-2, the complete variable domain reads KAGVTQTPRYLIKTRGQQVTLSCSPISGHRSVSWYQQTPGQGLQFLFEYFSETQRNKGNFPGRFSGRQFSNSRSEMNVSTLELGDSALYLCASSRDSLGNGYTFGSGTRLTVV.

This clonotype was recorded many times. The junction departs from the called germline gene at one end, perhaps through a read error. This sequence joins TRBV28 and TRBJ2-7, with 8 positions matching TRBD1. The CDR3 is 11 residues long. Germline loops: CDR1 MDHEN, CDR2 SYDVKM. CDR3 DNA sequence: TGTGCCAGCAGGGGGACAGGTGGGACGTTCTTC. Its translation: CASRGTGGTFF. The whole variable domain, filled in from reference TRBV28 and TRBJ2-7, reads DVKVTQSSRYLVKRTGEKVFLECVQDMDHENMFWYRQDPGLGLRLIYFSYDVKMKEKGDIPEGYSVSREKKERFSLILESASTNQTSMYLCASRGTGGTFFGPGTRLTVT.

The rearrangement links TRBV15 to TRBJ2-5; D tentatively reads TRBD1 or TRBD2 (5 bases each). The CDR3 has 13 residues. Trimming pared 1 base from V and 9 bases from J, leaving 12 bases between. Germline CDR1 and CDR2: LNHNV and YYDKDF (reference sequence). CDR3 in DNA: TGTGCCACCAGCAGAGCCGGGGACCTGTCCCAGTACTTC. Protein product: CATSRAGDLSQYF.

The V gene is TRBV6-5, the J gene TRBJ2-3; the D gene is possibly TRBD2 (6 bases). Trimming removed 5 bases from V and 8 bases from J, with 14 bases in between. The germline gives CDR1 MNHEY, CDR2 SVGAGI. This CDR3 comprises 13 residues. The CDR3 protein is CASSAGAEGTQYF. The CDR3 region has the DNA TGTGCCAGCAGTGCCGGGGCGGAGGGTACGCAGTATTTT.

The CDR3 nucleotides read TGTGCCAGCAGTTATCGGTCGGTACGGATGGGCTACACCTTC. This sequence encodes CASSYRSVRMGYTF. The chain uses TRBV28 and TRBJ1-2; D not certain. Trimming cost V 4 bases and J 8 bases, with 17 bases left between them. The CDR3 sequence is 14 residues long. Looked up from germline, CDR1 is MDHEN and CDR2 is SYDVKM.

This sequence joins TRBV28 and TRBJ2-1; 8 nucleotides align to TRBD1. The CDR3 covers 15 residues. V was clipped by 2 bases and J by 6 bases; unmatched bases: 6. Germline values: CDR1 MDHEN, CDR2 SYDVKM. In DNA form, the CDR3 reads TGTGCCAGCAGTTTACAGGCACAGGGGGTCAATGAGCAGTTCTTC. Residues: CASSLQAQGVNEQFF.

This clonotype was seen once. Here the CDR3 DNA reads TGTGCCAGCAGCGTAAAAGCCTACGAGCAGTACTTC. Protein: CASSVKAYEQYF. This chain joins TRBV7-2 and TRBJ2-5, with D unclear. The assigned J gene may be wrong: the sequence end matches TRBJ2-7 better. Germline V lookup: CDR1 SGHTA, CDR2 FQGNSA. CDR3 length: 12 amino acids.

The CDR3 nucleotides are TGTGCCAGCAGCCGGACTAGCGGGATGGAGGAGACCCAGTACTTC. Amino acid sequence: CASSRTSGMEETQYF. The rearrangement links TRBV7-2 to TRBJ2-5; 12 positions agree with TRBD2. The CDR3 has 15 amino acids. V lost 5 bases, J lost 5 bases, and 6 bases stayed unmatched. Germline V gives CDR1 SGHTA, CDR2 FQGNSA.

In its sample, this clonotype was seen once. The rearrangement uses TRBV20-1 and TRBJ2-3, with 10 bases that match TRBD2. With V trimmed by 3 bases and J by 6 bases, 6 bases remained unmatched. The CDR3 runs 14 residues. Per germline, CDR1 DFQATT and CDR2 SNEGSKA (reference sequence). The CDR3 here is CSASKASGSDTQYF. CDR3 sequence (DNA): TGCAGTGCTAGTAAGGCTAGCGGGAGTGATACGCAGTATTTT.

The genes are TRBV3-1 and TRBJ2-2; D ambiguous. Trimming took 0 bases from V and 5 from J, leaving 7 bases between them. CDR1 and CDR2 from the germline V gene are LGHDT and YNNKEL (reference sequence). The CDR3 is made up of 14 amino acids. The CDR3 sequence is CASSQDSVTGELFF. CDR3 DNA: TGTGCCAGCAGCCAAGATTCAGTAACCGGGGAGCTGTTTTTT.

The chain joins TRBV7-2 to TRBJ2-5; D is possibly TRBD1 or TRBD2 (5 bases each). The DNA matches TRBJ2-1 better at its end, which makes the J call doubtful. The CDR3 covers 15 residues. The germline V gene has CDR1 SGHTA and CDR2 FQGNSA. The CDR3 sequence is CASSLMRGGYNEQFF. The CDR3 DNA follows: TGTGCCAGCAGCCTGATGAGGGGCGGCTACAATGAGCAGTTCTTC.

This clonotype was observed a few times. The V and J genes are TRBV27 and TRBJ2-1; D might be TRBD1 (6 bases). The CDR3 extends over 15 amino acids. Deletions cut 5 bases from V and 9 bases from J, with 20 bases between. Germline V gene sequence: CDR1 MNHEY, CDR2 SMNVEV (reference sequence). The CDR3 coding sequence is TGTGCCAGCAGTCTCCGTGGGGGCAGGGGCAGTGAGCAGTTCTTC. Residues: CASSLRGGRGSEQFF.

The chain is built from TRBV5-5 and TRBJ2-7; D is uncertain. The CDR3 sequence is 13 residues long. The V and J ends lost 6 bases and 6 bases respectively, with 16 bases between them. The germline V gene has CDR1 SGHKS and CDR2 YYEKEE (reference sequence). In DNA, the CDR3 is TGTGCCAGCAACCACGACCCCCGAATCGAGCAGTACTTC. Its translation is CASNHDPRIEQYF.

The table lists this clonotype with a few counts. The chain employs TRBV7-9 and TRBJ2-2; 8 bases fit TRBD2. Trimming took 5 bases from V and 1 from J; bases not matched to a gene: 3. There are 15 residues in the CDR3. From germline, CDR1 is SEHNR and CDR2 FQNEAQ (reference sequence). CDR3 sequence reads: CASSKLAVNTGELFF. The CDR3 DNA sequence: TGTGCCAGCAGCAAACTAGCGGTGAACACCGGGGAGCTGTTTTTT.

The sample holds a few counts of this clonotype. The rearrangement joins TRBV2 to TRBJ2-7, with D tentatively TRBD1 (6 bases). The CDR3 has 14 amino acids. V was clipped by 1 base and J by 4 bases, with 11 bases between them. The V gene's germline CDR1 is SNHLY and CDR2 FYNNEI. This chain's CDR3 is CASSEGGRGYEQYF. CDR3 coding DNA: TGTGCCAGCAGTGAAGGCGGCAGGGGTTACGAGCAGTACTTC.

The chain is built from TRBV29-1 and TRBJ2-2, with TRBD1 identical over 7 bases. V dropped 1 base and J dropped 4; count of bases not matched to a gene: 6. This CDR3 is built from 15 residues. The V gene's germline CDR1 is SQVTM and CDR2 ANQGSEA. For the CDR3, the DNA is TGCAGCGTTGAAGCCGGGACAGTGTCCACCGGGGAGCTGTTTTTT. Its translation: CSVEAGTVSTGELFF.

This chain links TRBV28 with TRBJ2-1, with TRBD2 matching 9 bases. V shed 4 bases, J shed 12 bases, and the junction held 10 bases outside the gene matches. The CDR3 is 14 amino acids. Germline V gives CDR1 MDHEN, CDR2 SYDVKM. CDR3 coding DNA: TGTGCCAGCAGTTGGGGTCTAGCGGGGAGTTTGCAGTTCTTC. Encoded protein: CASSWGLAGSLQFF.

The chain's CDR3 is CSARNIAGRQETQYF. The CDR3 DNA follows: TGCAGTGCTAGAAACATAGCGGGGCGCCAAGAGACCCAGTACTTC. The rearrangement uses TRBV20-1 and TRBJ2-1, with 8 bases aligning to TRBD2. The DNA end is more similar to TRBJ2-5, so the J call may be wrong. CDR3 size: 15 residues. CDR1 is DFQATT, CDR2 SNEGSKA, per germline (reference sequence).

The chain employs TRBV20-1 and TRBJ2-7; D ambiguous. The germline gives CDR1 DFQATT, CDR2 SNEGSKA (reference sequence). The CDR3 is made up of 14 amino acids. V was shortened by 0 bases and J by 3 bases, with 12 bases between the two germline ends. CDR3 region: CSAREESDLYEQYF. The CDR3 coding sequence is TGCAGTGCTAGAGAGGAAAGCGACCTCTACGAGCAGTACTTC.

This clonotype was recorded a few times. The chain has TRBV29-1 and TRBJ2-7; either TRBD1 or TRBD2 may supply D (5 bases each). The V end lost 6 bases, the J end lost 5 bases, and 20 bases lay between the germline ends. This CDR3 has 14 amino acids. Germline V gene sequence: CDR1 SQVTM, CDR2 ANQGSEA. The chain's CDR3 is CSVDQGDLFDEQYF. The CDR3 DNA is TGCAGCGTAGATCAGGGAGACCTTTTCGACGAGCAGTACTTC.

A few counts support this clonotype. V and J are TRBV27 and TRBJ2-3; 12 nucleotides match TRBD2. The germline gives CDR1 MNHEY, CDR2 SMNVEV (reference sequence). V shed 6 bases, J shed 5 bases, and the junction held 9 bases outside the gene matches. This CDR3 is 16 amino acids long. CDR3 DNA: TGTGCCAGCAGACAACTAGCGGGAGGCCTCAGAGATACGCAGTATTTT. Translating it yields CASRQLAGGLRDTQYF.

This clonotype was seen more than once but under ten times. The V call is TRBV29-1, the J call TRBJ2-5; tentative D call: TRBD2 (7 bases). The J call may be in error: the DNA end matches TRBJ2-7 better. This CDR3 region has 13 residues. Looked up from germline, CDR1 is SQVTM and CDR2 is ANQGSEA. The CDR3 region is CSAVRGGTYEQYF. CDR3 in DNA: TGCAGCGCCGTTCGCGGGGGCACCTACGAGCAGTACTTC.

J is TRBJ1-6 and V is TRBV2; 10 nucleotides align to TRBD1. J lost 10 bases, V lost 4 bases, and 4 bases had no gene match. Germline V gene lookup returns CDR1 SNHLY and CDR2 FYNNEI. CDR3 length equals 14 residues. The CDR3 here is CASSAGQGKSPLHF. The CDR3 DNA reads as TGTGCCAGCAGTGCGGGACAGGGGAAATCACCCCTCCACTTT.

This clonotype has a count of ten or more. The CDR3 sequence is CSVWIGSGAETQYF. CDR3 coding DNA: TGCAGCGTGTGGATTGGTAGTGGGGCCGAGACCCAGTACTTC. V usage is TRBV29-1 and J usage is TRBJ2-5; D is possibly TRBD1 (5 bases). The V gene lost 6 bases and the J gene lost 5 bases, with 19 bases spanning the gap. In germline, CDR1 is SQVTM, CDR2 ANQGSEA. CDR3 length: 14 residues. Variable domain in full (rest from reference TRBV29-1 and TRBJ2-5): SAVISQKPSRDICQRGTSLTIQCQVDSQVTMMFWYRQQPGQSLTLIATANQGSEATYESGFVIDKFPISRPNLTFSTLTVSNMSPEDSSIYLCSVWIGSGAETQYFGPGTRLLVL.

The chain combines TRBV3-1 with TRBJ1-1, with no clear D. The CDR3 totals 13 residues. The V end was cut by 4 bases, the J end by 2 bases, with 8 bases between. From germline, CDR1 is LGHDT and CDR2 YNNKEL (reference sequence). As DNA, the CDR3 is TGTGCCAGCAGCCTACTTCTTAACACTGAAGCTTTCTTT. Protein: CASSLLLNTEAFF.

This clonotype occurred a few times. V gene TRBV29-1 combines with J gene TRBJ2-3; D may be TRBD2 (5 bases). Trimming removed 1 base at V and 6 bases at J, with 17 bases between. The length of the CDR3 is 15 residues. Germline CDR1 and CDR2: SQVTM and ANQGSEA. CDR3 sequence: CSVEGVSSEADTQYF. Written as DNA, the CDR3 is TGCAGCGTTGAAGGCGTCAGCTCGGAGGCCGATACGCAGTATTTT.

This clonotype was seen more than once but under ten times. This chain uses TRBV5-1 with TRBJ2-1; D remains unclear. This CDR3 contains 16 residues. The germline gives CDR1 SGHRS, CDR2 YFSETQ. V dropped 4 bases and J dropped 0 bases, with 14 bases sitting between them. CDR3 bases: TGCGCCAGCAGCCCAGGCTTCACGAGCTCCTACAATGAGCAGTTCTTC. This sequence encodes CASSPGFTSSYNEQFF.

In its sample, this clonotype was seen a few times. The rearrangement links TRBV20-1 to TRBJ2-7; tentative D call: TRBD1 (6 bases). The CDR3 length is 13 residues. Trimming removed 3 bases from V and 3 bases from J, with 12 bases in between. Germline CDR1 DFQATT, CDR2 SNEGSKA (reference sequence). The CDR3 protein is CSASPTGYYEQYF. The CDR3 coding sequence is TGCAGTGCTAGCCCGACAGGCTACTACGAGCAGTACTTC.